This passage covers 6 T cell receptor beta chains from one sample sequenced in a study of T-cell memory formation after mild COVID-19. TCRdb ran MiXCR on the 5' RACE reads and lists one entry per CDR3 protein. Of under 700,000 distinct CDR3 sequences listed, just over 20% are singletons. The sequencing sample was made of PBMCs or a T cell subset sorted from them (not recorded which). Receptors were obtained from an adult woman who had mild COVID-19 (a few samples of this study predate the infection). Cell type and time point are not known.

This sequence joins TRBV7-2 and TRBJ1-2; TRBD1 is a possible D gene (6 bases). CDR3 length: 14 residues. V was pared by 5 bases and J by 6 bases, with 16 bases between. The germline V gene has CDR1 SGHTA and CDR2 FQGNSA. Here the CDR3 reads CASSITGNLDGYTF. The CDR3 region has the DNA TGTGCCAGCAGCATAACAGGGAATCTGGATGGCTACACCTTC.

J is TRBJ2-5 and V is TRBV5-4; TRBD2 is a possible D gene (5 bases). The CDR3 runs 14 residues. CDR1 and CDR2 (germline): SGHNT, YYREEE (reference sequence). V lost 6 bases to trimming and J lost 0 bases, with 12 bases between them. CDR3 DNA: TGTGCCAGCACTGACTACCTGTACCAAGAGACCCAGTACTTC. Translating gives CASTDYLYQETQYF.

The chain has TRBV3-1 and TRBJ1-1; D remains ambiguous. From germline, CDR1 is LGHDT and CDR2 YNNKEL (reference sequence). CDR3 length: 15 amino acids. The V end was cut by 4 bases, the J end by 3 bases, with 15 bases between. The CDR3 sequence: CASSPFWSSDTEAFF. DNA of the CDR3: TGTGCCAGCAGCCCCTTTTGGTCCAGCGACACTGAAGCTTTCTTT. Using reference TRBV3-1 and TRBJ1-1 for the parts outside the CDR3, the full variable domain is DTAVSQTPKYLVTQMGNDKSIKCEQNLGHDTMYWYKQDSKKFLKIMFSYNNKELIINETVPNRFSPKSPDKAHLNLHINSLELGDSAVYFCASSPFWSSDTEAFFGQGTRLTVV.

This clonotype was recorded a few times. The V and J genes are TRBV4-1 and TRBJ2-1; no definite D call. Per the germline V gene, CDR1 is MGHRA and CDR2 is YSYEKL. The V and J ends lost 0 bases and 8 bases respectively, with 11 bases between them. CDR3 length: 14 residues. The DNA for the CDR3 is TGCGCCAGCAGCCAAGATCAGTTAGGCGATGAGCAGTTCTTC. Translation gives CASSQDQLGDEQFF.

J is TRBJ2-1 and V is TRBV5-1, with D possibly being TRBD1 (5 bases). Trimming took off 8 bases at V and 0 bases at J, with 12 bases between the two ends. In germline, CDR1 is SGHRS, CDR2 YFSETQ. The CDR3 runs 14 residues. For the CDR3, the DNA is TGCGCCAGTATGGACACAAACTCCTACAATGAGCAGTTCTTC. Its translation is CASMDTNSYNEQFF.

This clonotype was observed a few times. CDR3 DNA: TGCAGTGCTAGAAACCCAGGGACGGCTGAAGCTTTCTTT. Its translation: CSARNPGTAEAFF. V and J are TRBV20-1 and TRBJ1-1, with D tentatively TRBD1 (5 bases). CDR3 length equals 13 residues. The germline V gene encodes CDR1 DFQATT and CDR2 SNEGSKA (reference sequence). The V end was cut by 2 bases, the J end by 6 bases, with 13 bases between.